The T cell receptor beta chain described here comes from a study of T cell responses to AZD1222 COVID-19 vaccine. Across the study: Pooled samples include second doses given at about 4 or 12 weeks.

Assay used: immunoSEQ multiplex PCR; TCRdb lists only in-frame clones, some missing. Found here are under 150,000 clones, roughly 90% of them singletons; the top ten hold roughly 8.9%. Study-wide results and caveats: Donors were largely white British and mainly female; clonal diversity was possibly underestimated.

Remarks on this clone: Its antigen is not identified.

V was pared by 7 bases and J by 5 bases, with 16 bases between. CDR1 GTSNPN and CDR2 SVGIG come from the germline V gene (reference sequence). The CDR3 spans 13 residues. Sequenced here: peripheral blood, sampled on day 0 of AZD1222 vaccination. V usage is TRBV30 and J usage is TRBJ2-3; no definite D call. This receptor was obtained from an adult in good health. CDR3 nucleotide sequence: TGTGCCTACCTCTGGGGATCGGGAGATACGCAGTATTTT. Its translation: CAYLWGSGDTQYF.